This T cell receptor beta chain was profiled in a study of molecular identifiers for immune sequencing clone quantification. The ends lost 6 bases at V and 0 bases at J; junction bases unmatched: 5. This CDR3 has 14 amino acids. From germline, CDR1 is SQVTM and CDR2 ANQGSEA. MiXCR was run by TCRdb on the PCR reads, yielding one entry per CDR3 protein. The table includes about 630,000 distinct CDR3 sequences, over 25% detected once. This clonotype occurred many times. The antigen is unknown. Findings and limits, study-wide: The study found clones above 20 RNA copies held over 98% of effector molecules and under 1% in naive cells.

The TCR was taken from a human donor in good health. Some libraries in this study had Jurkat cell RNA spiked in. The gene calls are TRBV29-1 and TRBJ2-7; 10 bases line up with TRBD1. Sequencing was done on a sample of naive CD8+ T cells from blood, with Jurkat cell RNA spiked in. The sample's subset: FACS-sorted CD8+CD4-CCR7+CD45RA+ naive T cells. The CDR3 loop reads CSVVGQGISYEQYF. CDR3 coding DNA: TGCAGCGTCGTGGGACAGGGGATCTCCTACGAGCAGTACTTC.